These 6 T cell receptor beta chains share one sample of origin, sequenced in a study of T-cell memory formation after mild COVID-19. One entry per CDR3 protein, called by TCRdb with MiXCR from the 5' RACE reads. The sample includes roughly 100,000 distinct CDR3 sequences, 9.5% to 15% of them seen just once. Source material: PBMCs or a T cell subset sorted from them (not recorded which). Receptor source: an adult woman who had mild COVID-19 (a few samples of this study predate the infection). Cell type and time point are not known.

This clonotype was counted only a few times. This rearrangement joins TRBV7-8 to TRBJ1-1, with 8 nucleotides matching TRBD1. There are 15 residues in the CDR3. Trimming took 1 base from V and 6 from J; bases not matched to a gene: 7. Germline V gene sequence: CDR1 SGHVS, CDR2 FQNEAQ. The CDR3 reads CASSLGRQGKAEAFF. CDR3 nucleotide sequence: TGTGCCAGCAGCTTAGGACGACAGGGGAAGGCTGAAGCTTTCTTT.

This clonotype was found a few times. The CDR3 DNA sequence: TGCGCCAGCAGCCAAGTGGATACGCAGACACCTTACGAGCAGTACTTC. Encoded protein: CASSQVDTQTPYEQYF. The chain recombines TRBV4-1 with TRBJ2-7, with D unclear. Germline values: CDR1 MGHRA, CDR2 YSYEKL. The CDR3 length is 16 residues. Trimming shortened V by 1 base and J by 4 bases, and 17 bases separated the two germline ends.

This clonotype was seen a handful of times. The chain employs TRBV7-9 and TRBJ1-1, with TRBD1 as a possible D gene (6 bases). CDR1 SEHNR and CDR2 FQNEAQ come from the germline V gene (reference sequence). Between the trimmed V and J ends, which lost 5 bases and 7 bases, there was a span of 20 bases. The CDR3 has 15 amino acids. The CDR3 nucleotides read TGTGCCAGCAGCCAGATGACAGGTCCCTTAATTGAAGCTTTCTTT. Translating gives CASSQMTGPLIEAFF. The full variable domain, with the rest looked up from reference TRBV7-9 and TRBJ1-1, is DTGVSQNPRHKITKRGQNVTFRCDPISEHNRLYWYRQTLGQGPEFLTYFQNEAQLEKSRLLSDRFSAERPKGSFSTLEIQRTEQGDSAMYLCASSQMTGPLIEAFFGQGTRLTVV.

This clonotype was detected ten times or more. The rearrangement links TRBV7-8 to TRBJ2-7; D remains ambiguous. The V and J ends lost 5 bases and 3 bases respectively, with 5 bases between them. The CDR3 has 11 residues. Germline V CDR1 and CDR2: SGHVS, FQNEAQ. The CDR3 DNA follows: TGTGCCAGCAGCCTGTACTACGAGCAGTACTTC. This encodes CASSLYYEQYF. Based on the CDR3 plus reference TRBV7-8 and TRBJ2-7, the full variable domain is GAGVSQSPRYKVAKRGQDVALRCDPISGHVSLFWYQQALGQGPEFLTYFQNEAQLDKSGLPSDRFFAERPEGSVSTLKIQRTQQEDSAVYLCASSLYYEQYFGPGTRLTVT.

This clonotype has at least ten counts. V usage is TRBV4-1 and J usage is TRBJ2-1; D unresolved. The CDR3 has 12 amino acids. V gave up 1 base and J gave up 8 bases, with 6 bases separating them. Germline assignment: CDR1 MGHRA and CDR2 YSYEKL. CDR3 amino acids: CASSQVDHEQFF. The CDR3 DNA reads TGCGCCAGCAGCCAAGTCGACCATGAGCAGTTCTTC.

The table lists this clonotype with a few counts. CDR3: CASSYGQGSTPLHF. DNA of the CDR3: TGTGCCAGCAGTTACGGACAGGGGTCAACCCCCCTCCACTTT. The genes are TRBV6-5 and TRBJ1-6, with 9 positions matching TRBD1. J gave up 13 bases and V 2 bases, and 6 bases lay outside the gene matches. This CDR3 region has 14 residues. Germline-derived CDR1 and CDR2 are MNHEY and SVGAGI.